The clone carrying this T cell receptor beta chain was observed once. The target antigen is unknown. The sample comes from a study of cytomegalovirus exposure and HLA in healthy donors. Regarding the study as a whole: Accurate HLA-A and HLA-B prediction from TCR beta sequences was reported for most subjects. Most TCR beta V segments were productive about 87% or about 30% of the time in an earlier analysis. TCR beta V- and J-gene trimming was later associated with a missense DCLRE1C variant.

Primers: 60 Vbeta forward and 13 Jbeta reverse. In the study's own analysis: Later, an analysis found approximately 80 million unique TCR beta chains, and approximately 10 million of these were shared. Measured with immunoSEQ multiplex PCR; TCRdb has only the in-frame clones, and not every one. Clone size and V and J calls were adopted from that table, with D and trimming inferred from the DNA. The data contain about 150,000 clones, approximately 68% of them seen just once; the ten biggest clones take up roughly 2%. The TCR originated in a man between 40 and 49 years old in good health and CMV-seronegative. Sequencing input: PBMCs.

The CDR3 DNA follows: TGTGCCATCCCCGCCTTCGGCGGGGGGGTGAATGAGCAGTTCTTC. Encoded protein: CAIPAFGGGVNEQFF. The chain uses TRBV2 and TRBJ2-1, with 9 bases fitting TRBD2. The CDR3 contains 15 residues. Germline-derived CDR1 and CDR2 are SNHLY and FYNNEI. With V trimmed by 10 bases and J by 7 bases, 14 bases remained unmatched. Complete variable domain (other parts from reference TRBV2 and TRBJ2-1): EPEVTQTPSHQVTQMGQEVILRCVPISNHLYFYWYRQILGQKVEFLVSFYNNEISEKSEIFDDQFSVERPDGSNFTLKIRSTKLEDSAMYFCAIPAFGGGVNEQFFGPGTRLTVL.